This TCR beta chain was recovered during a study of cytomegalovirus exposure and HLA in healthy donors. The method was immunoSEQ multiplex PCR; TCRdb's version includes in-frame clones alone and lacks a portion of them. The table includes around 250,000 clones, nearly 90% detected once. Germline V gives CDR1 LNHDA, CDR2 SQIVND (reference sequence). Trimming cost V 4 bases and J 4 bases; bases outside gene matches: 6. CDR3 length: 15 residues. The V gene is TRBV19, the J gene TRBJ1-5, with 8 bases identical to TRBD1. This clonotype originated in a woman in her late teens or twenties in good health and CMV-seronegative. The sample comprised PBMCs. The DNA of the CDR3 is TGTGCCAGTAGTACCAGGGGGCTTGGAAATCAGCCCCAGCATTTT. It specifies CASSTRGLGNQPQHF.